This T cell receptor beta chain was recovered during a study of blood T cells in healthy people across ages (dated by TCRdb to the mid-2010s). Study-level background: Template switching captured roughly one uniquely barcoded TCR beta cDNA molecule per two T cells in model experiments. The study measured age-related changes in TCR beta repertoire diversity using deep sequencing normalized with unique cDNA molecular identifiers. The donors were divided into four age groups: young (average around 16 years), middle-aged (roughly 40), aged (approximately 62) and long-lived (82). Donors of different ages were randomly distributed across sequencing lanes to avoid experimental bias. The study analyzed two additional independent replicas of 1 million unique cDNA reads from the same blood draw for two donors, one aged 18 to 29 and one aged 80 or older. Results the study describes overall, beyond this receptor: Observed TCR beta diversity per million T cells fell roughly linearly with age, and a significant reduction was already apparent by age about 38. Conclusive comparison of naive and antigen-experienced compartments was prevented by the profiling of bulk unsorted PBMCs. Compared with the aged group, more naive CD4+ T cells, fewer expanded clones and increased TCR diversity were shown by the long-lived group, suggesting age selection. Estimates of total diversity from one million sequenced T cells were regarded as lower bounds and underestimates. There was a strong correlation between observed TCR beta diversity and the percentage of naive T cells measured by flow cytometry. Because the CMV infection status of the donors was unknown, age-related changes in expanded clonotypes may potentially have been confounded.

The donors were roughly 40 Caucasian individuals from Russia, aged 6 to 90 years, who were systemically healthy. Each donor gave about 9.2 milliliters of peripheral blood, drawn into EDTA-treated Vacutainer tubes. Ficoll-Paque density-gradient centrifugation was used to isolate PBMCs, with at least 7 million obtained per sample. Total RNA was extracted from PBMCs with Trizol reagent, with at least 6 micrograms obtained per sample. For every donor, an aliquot of PBMCs went through flow cytometry to measure the percentages of naive CD45RAhigh/CD27high T cells. As to this clonotype: Its specific antigen is unknown. Base-call qualities are not available, and no considerably larger clone is one nucleotide away.

The library was built by means of 5' RACE. The sequencing machine was an Illumina HiSeq 2500. A second PCR of roughly 7 to 11 cycles was performed with a sample-barcoded 5' primer and a J-beta primer mix. A unique molecular identifier was introduced onto each TCR beta cDNA molecule by a template-switch 5' adaptor carrying 12 random nucleotides. Each sample yielded at least 2.5 million CDR3-containing paired-end reads. First-strand cDNA was synthesized from all RNA with the Mint cDNA synthesis kit, primed by a TRBC-specific oligonucleotide. After uracil-DNA glycosylase treatment, a first 18-cycle PCR used universal primers M1SS and BC2_uni_R on all cDNA. The authors' analysis ran thus. Each sample was normalized by randomly selecting 1 million high-quality reads, each carrying a distinct molecular identifier. Instead of being binned into consensus sequences, reads with shared molecular identifiers were discarded. CDR3 identification, clonotype clustering and error correction used MiTCR with a Q25 quality threshold and the strictest error-elimination algorithm. A nonparametric unseen species model with Euler transformation was used to estimate lower-bound total TCR beta diversity. Through fastp at Q25 and MiXCR, TCRdb rebuilt clones from the public reads, retaining in-frame beta chains. Rows are combined by CDR3 protein, so each entry shows the most common genes and DNA. TCRdb assigned the V and J calls; the authors' analysis was not used. This sample has 1,100,000 or so distinct CDR3 sequences in its table, and 45% of those were observed once. 15% to 20% of the sample rests with the top ten.

The CDR3 runs 16 amino acids, cysteine and phenylalanine included. Of all the DNA, just the CDR3 is kept, 48 bases in frame from base 1. The germline V gene supplies CDR1 SGDLS and CDR2 YYNGEE. V is clipped by 0 bases and J by 4 bases, and the sequence between their germline boundaries is 16 bases long. The rearranged segments are TRBV9 and TRBJ2-5; TRBD1 might be the D gene, on 6 matching bases. The sequencing sample was made of blood. This receptor was taken from a woman in her sixties or seventies in good health. The DNA reads as follows: TGTGCCAGCAGCGTAGGAAATCAGGGGTTCGGAGAGACCCAGTACTTC. It codes for CASSVGNQGFGETQYF.